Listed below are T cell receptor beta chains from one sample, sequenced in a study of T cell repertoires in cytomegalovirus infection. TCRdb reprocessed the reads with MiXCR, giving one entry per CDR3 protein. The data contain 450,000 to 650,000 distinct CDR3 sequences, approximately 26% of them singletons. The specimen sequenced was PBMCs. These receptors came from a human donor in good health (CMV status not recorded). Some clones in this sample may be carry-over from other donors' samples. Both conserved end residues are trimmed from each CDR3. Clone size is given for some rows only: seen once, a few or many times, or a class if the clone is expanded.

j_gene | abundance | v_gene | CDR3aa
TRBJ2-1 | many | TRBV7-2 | ASSEVVTSGKNEQF
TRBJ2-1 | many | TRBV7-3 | ASSLTLAGYNEQF
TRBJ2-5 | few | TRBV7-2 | ASSLGGPALEETQY
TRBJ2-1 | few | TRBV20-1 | SAALAVTYNEQF
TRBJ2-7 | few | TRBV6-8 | ASRDRDEQY
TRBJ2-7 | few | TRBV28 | ASSLWVAGSYEQY
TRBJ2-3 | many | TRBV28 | ASSLRAGSKNTQY
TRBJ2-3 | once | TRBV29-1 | SVGGEVAGGNTDTQY
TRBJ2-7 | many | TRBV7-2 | ASSMIAGGTYEQY
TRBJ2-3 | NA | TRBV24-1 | ATSARGSTDTQY
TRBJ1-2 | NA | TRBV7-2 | ASSSTGRNYGYT
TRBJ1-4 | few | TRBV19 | ASSGTGTGEEKLF
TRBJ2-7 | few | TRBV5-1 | ASSKGGQGYEQY
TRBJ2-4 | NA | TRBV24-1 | ATSAPGLAGGIQY
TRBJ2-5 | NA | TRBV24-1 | ATSEQGSVETQY
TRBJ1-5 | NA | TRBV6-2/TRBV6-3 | ASSYLKQGRQPQH